Each of the 27 T cell receptor beta chains below was sequenced from the same sample in a study of cytomegalovirus exposure and HLA in healthy donors. With 60 Vbeta and 13 Jbeta primers, the PCR was carried out. Assay used: immunoSEQ multiplex PCR; TCRdb lists only in-frame clones, some missing. The sample lists 100,000 to 150,000 clones, roughly 70% occurring once. The material sequenced was PBMCs. All receptors come from a man aged 35-49 years in good health and CMV-seropositive.

V usage is TRBV5-7 and J usage is TRBJ1-1, with 8 nucleotides matching TRBD1. TRBV5-7 belongs to the ORF category, with a function that is uncertain. This CDR3 has 13 residues. V dropped 8 bases and J dropped 1; count of bases not matched to a gene: 4. The CDR3 DNA sequence: TGTGCCAGTGAACAGGGGGGGAACACTGAAGCTTTCTTT. Its protein product is CASEQGGNTEAFF.

V usage is TRBV28 and J usage is TRBJ1-1; D perhaps matches TRBD1 (5 bases). This CDR3 comprises 15 residues. The V gene's germline CDR1 is MDHEN and CDR2 SYDVKM. The V end lost 4 bases, the J end lost 3 bases, and 15 bases lay between the germline ends. The CDR3 DNA is TGTGCCAGCAGTTCCAGGGTTGGGGCGGACACTGAAGCTTTCTTT. Amino acids: CASSSRVGADTEAFF.

This clone was found a few times. The J gene is TRBJ2-7, the V gene TRBV6-5; 11 nucleotides align to TRBD2. The CDR3 covers 14 residues. The germline V gene encodes CDR1 MNHEY and CDR2 SVGAGI. V was clipped by 6 bases and J by 6 bases; unmatched bases: 7. The DNA for the CDR3 is TGTGCCAGCAGCTCGTTTAGCGGGAGGGCCGAGCAGTACTTC. This sequence encodes CASSSFSGRAEQYF.

CDR3 in amino acids: CAWTPAPGLAGGWTDTQYF. The CDR3 DNA reads TGTGCCTGGACTCCCGCCCCGGGACTAGCGGGGGGTTGGACAGATACGCAGTATTTT. This rearrangement joins TRBV30 to TRBJ2-3, with 15 positions matching TRBD2. After removal of 4 bases from V and 3 bases from J, the junction contained 14 bases not matched to a gene. This CDR3 has 19 amino acids. The germline CDR1 and CDR2 sequences are GTSNPN and SVGIG (reference sequence).

The V call is TRBV5-5, the J call TRBJ2-7; 8 bases agree with TRBD1. CDR1 is SGHKS, CDR2 YYEKEE, per germline (reference sequence). The V and J ends lost 5 bases and 2 bases, in that order; junction bases with no gene match: 6. This CDR3 contains 14 residues. The CDR3: CASRSGTGPYEQYF. CDR3 in DNA: TGTGCCAGCAGGTCCGGGACAGGCCCCTACGAGCAGTACTTC. The full variable domain, completed using reference TRBV5-5 and TRBJ2-7, is DAGVTQSPTHLIKTRGQQVTLRCSPISGHKSVSWYQQVLGQGPQFIFQYYEKEERGRGNFPDRFSARQFPNYSSELNVNALLLGDSALYLCASRSGTGPYEQYFGPGTRLTVT.

The V call is TRBV4-1, the J call TRBJ1-3; D is possibly TRBD1 (5 bases). This CDR3 region has 15 residues. Trimming took 1 base from V and 0 from J, leaving 7 bases between them. Germline V lookup: CDR1 MGHRA, CDR2 YSYEKL. CDR3 sequence reads: CASSQAGPSGNTIYF. CDR3 nucleotides: TGCGCCAGCAGCCAAGCAGGGCCCTCTGGAAACACCATATATTTT.

The chain recombines TRBV7-8 with TRBJ1-2; 7 nucleotides match TRBD1. The length of the CDR3 is 15 residues. In germline, CDR1 is SGHVS, CDR2 FQNEAQ. Trimming took 0 bases from V and 7 from J; bases not matched to a gene: 8. CDR3 amino acids: CASSLAGQALSGYTF. The DNA for the CDR3 is TGTGCCAGCAGCTTAGCAGGACAGGCGCTTTCTGGCTACACCTTC.

This clone occurred once. As DNA, the CDR3 is TGCGCCAGCAGCTTTGGACCCCGGTCGGGACAGTACACCGGGGAGCTGTTTTTT. Its protein product is CASSFGPRSGQYTGELFF. The chain links TRBV5-1 to TRBJ2-2, with 7 bases identical to TRBD1. CDR1 SGHRS and CDR2 YFSETQ come from the germline V gene. The length of the CDR3 is 18 residues. Unmatched junction bases numbered 13, after V lost 2 bases and J lost 3 bases.

The chain joins TRBV7-2 to TRBJ2-1; 10 bases align to TRBD1. CDR1 and CDR2 (germline): SGHTA, FQGNSA. This CDR3 has 16 residues. With 4 bases clipped from V and 3 bases from J, the junction kept 6 bases outside the gene matches. In DNA, the CDR3 is TGTGCCAGCAGCTCATGGACAGGGGGGAACTACAATGAGCAGTTCTTC. As protein: CASSSWTGGNYNEQFF.

The rearrangement links TRBV27 to TRBJ1-2; D is perhaps TRBD1 (5 bases). The length of the CDR3 is 16 residues. The ends were cut back, 1 base at V and 7 bases at J, with 19 bases in the middle. Germline loops: CDR1 MNHEY, CDR2 SMNVEV (reference sequence). The CDR3 nucleotides read TGTGCCAGCAGTTTATTTAGACCCCAGGGACTCACTGGCTACACCTTC. Translation gives CASSLFRPQGLTGYTF.

The chain combines TRBV28 with TRBJ1-4; 10 positions match TRBD1. The ends lost 4 bases at V and 6 bases at J; junction bases unmatched: 5. CDR3 length: 15 residues. Germline-derived CDR1 and CDR2 are MDHEN and SYDVKM. CDR3 residues: CASSWDRGDDEKLFF. The CDR3 DNA is TGTGCCAGCAGTTGGGACAGGGGTGATGATGAAAAACTGTTTTTT.

The chain employs TRBV30 and TRBJ1-2; TRBD1 agrees at 9 bases. This CDR3 contains 13 residues. Germline loops: CDR1 GTSNPN, CDR2 SVGIG (reference sequence). The ends lost 1 base at V and 9 bases at J; junction bases unmatched: 6. The CDR3 DNA reads TGTGCCTGGAGTGGGGGACAGGGTCTAAGCTACACCTTC. The encoded protein is CAWSGGQGLSYTF.

The chain has TRBV11-2 and TRBJ1-2, with 12 positions matching TRBD1. The CDR3 is 16 residues long. From germline, CDR1 is SGHAT and CDR2 FQNNGV. V gave up 3 bases and J gave up 3 bases; unmatched junction bases: 5. The CDR3: CASSFSGTGGYYGYTF. In DNA, the CDR3 is TGTGCCAGCAGCTTTTCCGGGACAGGGGGCTACTATGGCTACACCTTC. Supplemented by reference TRBV11-2 and TRBJ1-2, the full variable domain reads EAGVAQSPRYKIIEKRQSVAFWCNPISGHATLYWYQQILGQGPKLLIQFQNNGVVDDSQLPKDRFSAERLKGVDSTLKIQPAKLEDSAVYLCASSFSGTGGYYGYTFGSGTRLTVV.

This sequence joins TRBV7-9 and TRBJ1-1; 9 bases map to TRBD1. The CDR3 has 12 residues. With 5 bases clipped from V and 11 bases from J, the junction kept 6 bases outside the gene matches. Germline CDR1 SEHNR, CDR2 FQNEAQ (reference sequence). This CDR3 is CASSQQGAWAFF. The CDR3 DNA reads as TGTGCCAGCAGCCAACAGGGGGCTTGGGCTTTCTTT.

This chain's CDR3 is CASRAGGDGYTF. DNA for the CDR3: TGTGCCAGCAGAGCAGGGGGCGATGGCTACACCTTC. The chain has TRBV2 and TRBJ1-2; 8 positions agree with TRBD1. The CDR3 length is 12 residues. With V trimmed by 6 bases and J by 6 bases, 3 bases remained unmatched. The germline V gene has CDR1 SNHLY and CDR2 FYNNEI.

CDR3 nucleotide sequence: TGTGCCAGCAGCCTCACAGGGTATAATTCACCCCTCCACTTT. It codes for CASSLTGYNSPLHF. The J gene is TRBJ1-6, the V gene TRBV7-8, with D tentatively TRBD1 (6 bases). Trimming left V 5 bases short and J 4 bases short, with 9 bases between. CDR3 length equals 14 residues. Germline CDR1 SGHVS, CDR2 FQNEAQ.

The chain employs TRBV28 and TRBJ1-2; TRBD1 matches at 10 bases. The junction had 6 bases not matched to a gene; V was cut back by 6 bases and J by 5 bases. The CDR3 is made up of 14 amino acids. Germline V CDR1 and CDR2: MDHEN, SYDVKM. For the CDR3, the DNA is TGTGCCAGCAGCCGGGACAGGGGCCAGTATGGCTACACCTTC. This encodes CASSRDRGQYGYTF.

V is TRBV27 and J is TRBJ2-7; TRBD1 agrees at 8 bases. V shed 4 bases and J 5 bases; nucleotides not matched to a gene: 10. Germline lookup yields CDR1 MNHEY and CDR2 SMNVEV (reference sequence). This CDR3 comprises 15 residues. The CDR3: CASSSPRTGHDEQYF. In DNA, the CDR3 is TGTGCCAGCAGTTCCCCCAGGACAGGGCACGACGAGCAGTACTTC.

This clone appeared a few times. CDR3 region: CASSLVSTNGGEQYF. CDR3 in DNA: TGCGCCAGCAGCTTGGTTTCGACAAACGGGGGGGAGCAGTACTTC. J is TRBJ2-7 and V is TRBV5-1; 7 bases are a match to TRBD2. The CDR3 consists of 15 residues. Germline assignment: CDR1 SGHRS and CDR2 YFSETQ. V was clipped by 0 bases and J by 7 bases; unmatched bases: 10.

V usage is TRBV27 and J usage is TRBJ1-5, with D tentatively TRBD1 (6 bases). The V gene lost 5 bases and the J gene lost 7 bases, with 12 bases spanning the gap. CDR1 is MNHEY, CDR2 SMNVEV, per germline (reference sequence). The CDR3 covers 13 residues. The chain's CDR3 is CASSPDRRQPQHF. CDR3 nucleotide sequence: TGTGCCAGCAGTCCAGACAGGCGACAGCCCCAGCATTTT.

The chain joins TRBV29-1 to TRBJ1-5; possible D gene TRBD1, 6 bases. Germline CDR1 SQVTM, CDR2 ANQGSEA. Trimming removed 4 bases at V and 7 bases at J, with 17 bases between. The CDR3 has 14 residues. CDR3 residues: CSVGQVFVRQPQHF. CDR3 DNA sequence: TGCAGCGTTGGACAGGTTTTTGTCAGGCAGCCCCAGCATTTT. The whole variable domain, remainder taken from reference TRBV29-1 and TRBJ1-5, is SAVISQKPSRDICQRGTSLTIQCQVDSQVTMMFWYRQQPGQSLTLIATANQGSEATYESGFVIDKFPISRPNLTFSTLTVSNMSPEDSSIYLCSVGQVFVRQPQHFGDGTRLSIL.

This clone was seen more than once but under ten times. V gene TRBV5-6 combines with J gene TRBJ2-3, with 7 bases identical to TRBD2. V gave up 0 bases and J gave up 4 bases; unmatched junction bases: 8. The CDR3 has 16 residues. Germline V gene lookup returns CDR1 SGHDT and CDR2 YYEEEE. The CDR3 spells CASSLASGPTPDTQYF. The DNA of the CDR3 is TGTGCCAGCAGCTTGGCTAGCGGACCAACCCCAGATACGCAGTATTTT.

About this clone itself: At one of its ends the junction is not consistent with the germline gene, which may arise from a read error. The sample has other DNA sequences that encode this CDR3 too. The chain joins TRBV7-9 to TRBJ2-7, with D hard to call. CDR1 and CDR2 from the germline V gene are SEHNR and FQNEAQ (reference sequence). This CDR3 contains 12 residues. For the CDR3, the DNA is TGTTCCAGCAGTCCGTCCTCCTACGAGCAGTACTTC. Protein: CSSSPSSYEQYF.

This clone was recorded a few times. The genes are TRBV27 and TRBJ1-3, with unresolved D. V lost 4 bases and J lost 0, with 4 bases in between. The CDR3 runs 13 residues. The germline CDR1 and CDR2 sequences are MNHEY and SMNVEV (reference sequence). The CDR3 DNA is TGTGCCAGCAGTTCACACTCTGGAAACACCATATATTTT. Protein sequence: CASSSHSGNTIYF.

The chain combines TRBV4-2 with TRBJ1-5; D unresolved. CDR1 is LGHNA and CDR2 is YNFKEQ in the germline V gene. V was clipped by 1 base and J by 1 base, with 14 bases between them. The length of the CDR3 is 17 residues. CDR3 coding DNA: TGTGCCAGCAGCCAAGTGCCTTCGATGGCCAGCAATCAGCCCCAGCATTTT. Its translation: CASSQVPSMASNQPQHF.

The V call is TRBV7-2, the J call TRBJ2-7; the D is unclear. The germline gives CDR1 SGHTA, CDR2 FQGNSA. The CDR3 contains 12 residues. V lost 5 bases and J 3 bases, leaving 8 bases between the germline ends. CDR3 in amino acids: CASSPMNYEQYF. The CDR3 nucleotides are TGTGCCAGCAGCCCTATGAACTACGAGCAGTACTTC.

In its sample, this clone was seen once. CDR3 bases: TGTGCCAGCAGGAGGTCTGGGGCCAACGTCCTGACTTTC. It encodes CASRRSGANVLTF. The V and J genes are TRBV28 and TRBJ2-6, with D unresolved. Germline V lookup: CDR1 MDHEN, CDR2 SYDVKM. V was trimmed by 6 bases and J by 1 base, leaving 4 bases between them. The CDR3 length is 13 residues.